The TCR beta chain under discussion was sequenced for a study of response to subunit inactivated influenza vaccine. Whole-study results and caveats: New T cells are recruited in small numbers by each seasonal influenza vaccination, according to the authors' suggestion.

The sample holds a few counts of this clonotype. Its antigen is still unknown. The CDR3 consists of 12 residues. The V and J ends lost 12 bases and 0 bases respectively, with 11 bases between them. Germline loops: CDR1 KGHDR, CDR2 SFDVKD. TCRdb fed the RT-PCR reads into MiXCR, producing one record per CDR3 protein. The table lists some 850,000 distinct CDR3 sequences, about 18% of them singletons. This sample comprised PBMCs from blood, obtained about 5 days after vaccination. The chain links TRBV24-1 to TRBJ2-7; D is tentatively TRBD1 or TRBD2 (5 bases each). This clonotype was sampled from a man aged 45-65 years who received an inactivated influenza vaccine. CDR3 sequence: CAPGTHSYEQYF. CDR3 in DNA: TGTGCCCCCGGGACCCACTCCTACGAGCAGTACTTC.